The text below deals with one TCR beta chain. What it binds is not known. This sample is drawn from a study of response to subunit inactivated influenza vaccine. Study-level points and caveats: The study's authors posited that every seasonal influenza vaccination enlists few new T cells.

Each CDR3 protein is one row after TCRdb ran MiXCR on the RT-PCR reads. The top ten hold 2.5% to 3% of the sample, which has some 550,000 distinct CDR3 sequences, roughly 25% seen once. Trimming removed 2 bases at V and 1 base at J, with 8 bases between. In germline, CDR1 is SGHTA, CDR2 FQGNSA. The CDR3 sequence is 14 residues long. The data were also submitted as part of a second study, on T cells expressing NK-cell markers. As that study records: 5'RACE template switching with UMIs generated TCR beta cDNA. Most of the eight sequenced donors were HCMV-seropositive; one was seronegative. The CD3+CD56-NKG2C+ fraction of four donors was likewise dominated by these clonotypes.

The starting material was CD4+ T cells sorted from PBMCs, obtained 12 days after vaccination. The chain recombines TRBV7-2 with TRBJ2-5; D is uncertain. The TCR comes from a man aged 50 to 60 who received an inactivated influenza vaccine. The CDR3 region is CASSLTAAQETQYF. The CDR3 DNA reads TGTGCCAGCAGCTTAACGGCGGCCCAAGAGACCCAGTACTTC. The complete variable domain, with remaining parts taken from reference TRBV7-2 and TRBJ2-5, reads GAGVSQSPSNKVTEKGKDVELRCDPISGHTALYWYRQSLGQGLEFLIYFQGNSAPDKSGLPSDRFSAERTGGSVSTLTIQRTQQEDSAVYLCASSLTAAQETQYFGPGTRLLVL.